This T cell receptor (beta chain) emerged from a study of chemoradiotherapy in HPV16-positive cancers. General study points: During treatment, candidate HPV-specific clones and E7-related motifs expanded in tumor. Functional assays defining HPV-specific T cells used only a couple of HPV16-positive patients.

In regard to this clone: The antigen is not known.

Repeated repertoire sampling spanned the course of chemoradiotherapy. This CDR3 is 14 amino acids long. V lost 3 bases and J lost 4, with 13 bases in between. Germline values: CDR1 SGDLS, CDR2 YYNGEE. The table came from immunoSEQ multiplex PCR; TCRdb's copy has only in-frame clones and leaves some out. The sample records over 2,000 clones, approximately 83% being singletons. This material consisted of tumor tissue, taken from a patient who underwent chemoradiotherapy. The rearrangement links TRBV9 to TRBJ1-1, with a weak D call TRBD1 (5 bases). The TCR was taken from a human donor with HPV-associated anogenital cancer. Here the CDR3 reads CASSETGGSTEAFF. Written as DNA, the CDR3 is TGTGCCAGCAGCGAAACCGGGGGTAGCACTGAAGCTTTCTTT.